The source of this T cell receptor beta chain is a study of radiation and T cells in renal cell carcinoma. V shed 3 bases and J shed 5 bases, with 3 bases lying between them. CDR3 length: 11 residues. Per germline, CDR1 WSHSY and CDR2 SAAADI. Noted time point: blood 4 weeks post-SBRT, at nephrectomy. The sample's treatment: 15 Gy SBRT to primary tumor, nephrectomy 4 weeks later. After SBRT, blood was collected at 2 and 4 weeks, plus baseline. The tumor was a clear cell renal cell carcinoma. To note about this clone: Its target is not known.

Study-wide results and limits: Top tumor clonotypes rose in blood 2 weeks post-radiation, then contracted. No pretreatment tumor biopsies were available for baseline clonotypes.

Measured with immunoSEQ multiplex PCR; TCRdb has only the in-frame clones, and not every one. The top ten hold roughly a tenth of the sample, which has about 86,000 clones, around four fifths seen once. The sample here was blood, taken from a patient whose treatment included radiotherapy and nephrectomy. This sequence joins TRBV10-2 and TRBJ2-3; the D is unclear. The TCR sequence derives from a middle-aged man with renal cell carcinoma. CDR3 in amino acids: CASSEGDTQYF. In DNA form, the CDR3 reads TGCGCCAGCAGTGAAGGAGATACGCAGTATTTT.